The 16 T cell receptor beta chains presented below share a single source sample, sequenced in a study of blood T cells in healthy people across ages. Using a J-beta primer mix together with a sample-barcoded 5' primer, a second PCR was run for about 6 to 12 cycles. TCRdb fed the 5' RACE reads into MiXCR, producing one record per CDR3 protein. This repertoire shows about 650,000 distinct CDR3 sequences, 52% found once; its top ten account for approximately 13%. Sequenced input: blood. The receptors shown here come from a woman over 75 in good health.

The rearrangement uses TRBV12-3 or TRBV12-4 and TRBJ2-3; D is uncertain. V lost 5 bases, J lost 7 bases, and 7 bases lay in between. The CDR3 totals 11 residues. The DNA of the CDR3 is TGTGCCAGCAGTAACGGTTATACGCAGTATTTT. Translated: CASSNGYTQYF.

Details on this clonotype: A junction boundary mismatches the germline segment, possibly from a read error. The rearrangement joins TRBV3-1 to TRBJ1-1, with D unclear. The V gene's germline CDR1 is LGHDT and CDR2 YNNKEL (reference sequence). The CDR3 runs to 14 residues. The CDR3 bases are TGTGCCAGCGGCCAAGATACGGTGGGCACTAAAGCTTTCTTT. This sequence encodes CASGQDTVGTKAFF.

CDR3 region: CASSLARVTGHRGSTDTQYF. CDR3 nucleotide sequence: TGCGCCAGCAGCTTGGCCCGTGTAACGGGACATAGGGGTTCCACAGATACGCAGTATTTT. The J gene is TRBJ2-3, the V gene TRBV5-1; D may be TRBD1 (6 bases). Between the trimmed V and J ends, which lost 0 bases and 2 bases, there was a span of 25 bases. This CDR3 has 20 residues. Germline CDR1 reads SGHRS; CDR2 reads YFSETQ.

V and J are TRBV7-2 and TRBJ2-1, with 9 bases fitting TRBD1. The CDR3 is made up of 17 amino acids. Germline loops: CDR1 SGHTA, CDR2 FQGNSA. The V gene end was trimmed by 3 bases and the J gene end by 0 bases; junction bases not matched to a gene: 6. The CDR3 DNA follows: TGTGCCAGCAGCTTGGCCCCGACAGGGGGCTCCTACAATGAGCAGTTCTTC. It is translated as CASSLAPTGGSYNEQFF.

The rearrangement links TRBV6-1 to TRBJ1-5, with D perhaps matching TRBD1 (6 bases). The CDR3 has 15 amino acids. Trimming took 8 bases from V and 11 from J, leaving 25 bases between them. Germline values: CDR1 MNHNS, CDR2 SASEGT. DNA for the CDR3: TGTGCCAGCGGACACAGGGAGGGGGGTAGACAGGCCCAGCATTTT. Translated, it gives CASGHREGGRQAQHF.

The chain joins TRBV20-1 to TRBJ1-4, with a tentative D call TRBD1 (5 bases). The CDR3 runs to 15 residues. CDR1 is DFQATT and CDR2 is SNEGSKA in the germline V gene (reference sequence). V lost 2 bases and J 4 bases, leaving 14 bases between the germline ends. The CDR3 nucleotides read TGCAGTGCTAGACCAACAGGATCAGATAATGAAAAACTGTTTTTT. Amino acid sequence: CSARPTGSDNEKLFF.

CDR3 loop: CSARAAGQFVRYEQYF. The CDR3 DNA sequence: TGCAGTGCTAGAGCTGCAGGGCAATTCGTTCGCTACGAGCAGTACTTC. V usage is TRBV20-1 and J usage is TRBJ2-7; D possibly corresponds to TRBD1 (5 bases). Trimming took off 1 base at V and 3 bases at J, with 19 bases between the two ends. The CDR3 is 16 residues long. The germline gives CDR1 DFQATT, CDR2 SNEGSKA (reference sequence).

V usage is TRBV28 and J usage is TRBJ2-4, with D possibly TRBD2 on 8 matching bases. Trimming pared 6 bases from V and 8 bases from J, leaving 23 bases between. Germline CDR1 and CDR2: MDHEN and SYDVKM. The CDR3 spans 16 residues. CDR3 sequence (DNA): TGTGCCAGCAGCCCGACCAGGGGGGGACTAGTTTACATTCAGTACTTC. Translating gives CASSPTRGGLVYIQYF.

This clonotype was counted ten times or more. The CDR3 bases are TGCAGCGTCCGGACAGGGTCTTTCACAGATACGCAGTATTTT. Its translation: CSVRTGSFTDTQYF. V is TRBV29-1 and J is TRBJ2-3; 8 bases map to TRBD1. The germline V gene encodes CDR1 SQVTM and CDR2 ANQGSEA. Trimming at V came to 6 bases and at J to 2 bases, leaving 7 bases not matched to a gene. The CDR3 runs to 14 residues.

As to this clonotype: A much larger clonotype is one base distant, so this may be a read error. CDR3 DNA sequence: TGTGCCAGCAGCTTATTCCGGGCACGCCCTTCGGATACGCAGTATTTT. As protein: CASSLFRARPSDTQYF. The chain uses TRBV7-2 and TRBJ2-3; D not certain. This CDR3 region has 16 residues. CDR1 is SGHTA, CDR2 FQGNSA, per germline. Trimming took 2 bases from V and 6 from J, leaving 18 bases between them.

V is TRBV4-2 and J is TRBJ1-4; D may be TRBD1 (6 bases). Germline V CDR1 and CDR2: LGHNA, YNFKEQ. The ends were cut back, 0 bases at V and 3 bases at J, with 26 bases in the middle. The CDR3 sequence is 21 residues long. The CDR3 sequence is CASSQDLPGTLGGGANEKLFF. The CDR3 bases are TGTGCCAGCAGCCAAGATTTACCTGGGACTCTCGGAGGGGGAGCTAATGAAAAACTGTTTTTT.

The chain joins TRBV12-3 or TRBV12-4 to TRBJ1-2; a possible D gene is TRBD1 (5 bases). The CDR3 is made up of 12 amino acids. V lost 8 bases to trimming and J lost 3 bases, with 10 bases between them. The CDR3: CASFGGDYGYTF. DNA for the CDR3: TGTGCCAGCTTCGGGGGAGACTATGGCTACACCTTC.

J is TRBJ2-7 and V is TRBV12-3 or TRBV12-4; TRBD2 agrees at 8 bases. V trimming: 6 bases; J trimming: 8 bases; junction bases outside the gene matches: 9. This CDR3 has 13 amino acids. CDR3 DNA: TGTGCCAGCAGGTCCGGGACTAGAGGGAAGCAGTACTTC. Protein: CASRSGTRGKQYF.

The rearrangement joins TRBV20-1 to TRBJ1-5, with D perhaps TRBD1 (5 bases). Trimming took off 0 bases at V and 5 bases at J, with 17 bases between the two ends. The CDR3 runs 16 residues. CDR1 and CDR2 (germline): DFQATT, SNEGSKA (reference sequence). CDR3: CSARDSGQGRDQPQHF. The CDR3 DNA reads TGCAGTGCTAGAGATTCTGGGCAGGGAAGGGATCAGCCCCAGCATTTT.

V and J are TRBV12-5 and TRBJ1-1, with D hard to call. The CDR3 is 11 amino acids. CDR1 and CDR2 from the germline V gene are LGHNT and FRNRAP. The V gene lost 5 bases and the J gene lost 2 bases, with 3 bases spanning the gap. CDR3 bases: TGTGCTAGTGGTGACAACACTGAAGCTTTCTTT. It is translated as CASGDNTEAFF.

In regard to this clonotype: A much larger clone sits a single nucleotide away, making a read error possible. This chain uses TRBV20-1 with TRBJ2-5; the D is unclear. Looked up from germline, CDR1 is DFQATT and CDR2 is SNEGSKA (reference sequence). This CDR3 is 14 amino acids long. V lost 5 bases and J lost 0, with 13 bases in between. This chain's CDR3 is CSADTRENQETQYF. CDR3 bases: TGCAGTGCTGACACACGAGAAAACCAAGAGACCCAGTACTTC.